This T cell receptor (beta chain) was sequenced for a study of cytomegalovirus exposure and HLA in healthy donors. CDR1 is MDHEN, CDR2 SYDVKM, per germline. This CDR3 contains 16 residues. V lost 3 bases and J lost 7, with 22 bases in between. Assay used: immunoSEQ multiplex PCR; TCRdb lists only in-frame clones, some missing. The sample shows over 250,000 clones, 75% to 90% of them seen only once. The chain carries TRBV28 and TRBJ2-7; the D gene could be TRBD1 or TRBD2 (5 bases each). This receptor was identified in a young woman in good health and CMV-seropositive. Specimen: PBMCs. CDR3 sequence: CASSFTPPGSRGEQYF. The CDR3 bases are TGTGCCAGCAGTTTTACCCCCCCAGGGAGTCGGGGAGAGCAGTACTTC.